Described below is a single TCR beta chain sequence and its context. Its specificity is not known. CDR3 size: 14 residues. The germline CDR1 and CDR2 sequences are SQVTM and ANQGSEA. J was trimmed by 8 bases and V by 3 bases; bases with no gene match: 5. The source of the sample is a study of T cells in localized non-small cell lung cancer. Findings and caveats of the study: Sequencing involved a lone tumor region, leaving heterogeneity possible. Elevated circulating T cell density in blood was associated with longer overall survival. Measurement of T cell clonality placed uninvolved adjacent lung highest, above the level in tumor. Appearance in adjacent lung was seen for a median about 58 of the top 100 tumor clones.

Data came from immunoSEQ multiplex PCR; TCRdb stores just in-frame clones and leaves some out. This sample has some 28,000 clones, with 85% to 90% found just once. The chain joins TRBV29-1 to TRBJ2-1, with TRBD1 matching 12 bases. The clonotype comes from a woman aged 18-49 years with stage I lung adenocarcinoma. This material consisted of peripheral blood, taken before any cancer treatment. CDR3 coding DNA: TGCAGCGTTGAGAGGGGACAGGGGGCCGATGAGCAGTTCTTC. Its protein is CSVERGQGADEQFF.